This TCR beta chain derives from a study of T cells in Graves' hyperthyroidism and ophthalmopathy (dated by TCRdb to between 2018 and 2021). With regard to the full study: Peripheral blood was collected at initial diagnosis, before any treatment. To identify distinguishing TCR V-J signatures, a discovery cohort of around 100 patients was used, comprising 43 with Graves' ophthalmopathy and 57 with stable Graves' hyperthyroidism. Prospective prediction of ophthalmopathy was tested in an independent validation cohort consisting of under 20 hyperthyroidism patients and around 17 patients who later progressed to ophthalmopathy. The 90 to 100 discovery patients were randomly divided into training and test sets at a 7:3 ratio. In addition, the study compared T-cell repertoires in thyroid tissue and in blood from five to seven Graves' hyperthyroidism patients. After sampling, hyperthyroidism patients received methimazole starting at 30 mg daily, and ophthalmopathy patients received high-dose intravenous methylprednisolone. According to the paper, TCR Vbeta CDR3 sequencing was carried out on about 140 peripheral blood samples, which came from fewer than 50 ophthalmopathy, approximately 72 hyperthyroidism and around 17 progressor patients.

The TCR beta CDR3 regions were amplified from the RNA transcripts. A first-round RT-PCR of the TCR CDR3 used the HTBI primer set with the Qiagen OneStep RT-PCR kit. Libraries were constructed in a second round of multiplex PCR, after which size selection and purification were carried out. Paired-end sequencing of the libraries was performed with 100 bp reads on an Illumina HiSeq2000. The authors processed their data as follows. SOAPnuke was used to process the raw data, throwing out any read that contained adapters or uncalled bases, had a mean Phred below 15, or lacked an exact constant-primer or identifier match. COPE v1.2.5 was used to merge the high-quality paired reads, and each unique nucleotide sequence was defined as a clonotype. MiTCR v1.1 was used to align the clonotypes against IMGT TRBV, TRBD and TRBJ reference segments. The analysis included only V-J combinations with a frequency above 0.0001, which together covered around 99% of the repertoires. A TCS score was defined as the ratio of F50 (clonal expansion) to E x V (chaos), with BLOSUM62-based TCRdist applied between CDR3 peptides within each V-J. Welch's t-statistics and random forest reduced 514 V-J features to roughly 13, which were used in a naive Bayes classifier (R e1071). Using fastp trimming at Q25 and MiXCR clonotype assembly, TCRdb reanalyzed the public sequencing data and kept in-frame beta chains. Records with the same CDR3 protein are collapsed into one entry carrying the most frequent genes and DNA. None of the V and J calls come from the authors' own analysis; TCRdb made them. In all, the sample holds under 400,000 distinct CDR3 sequences, and over 15% of those were seen once. The ten largest account for around a sixth of the sample.

Ophthalmopathy patients had moderately to severely active disease, Clinical Activity Score of at least 3, NOSPECS grade of at least 4, and duration under 3 months. The study excluded patients with uncontrolled infections, other autoimmune diseases, pregnancy or lactation. Diagnoses were based on clinical symptoms, serum thyroxine and TRAb, thyroid ultrasound and orbital computed tomography. Ficoll-Paque density gradient centrifugation was used to isolate PBMCs from 9.5 to 10 ml of fresh peripheral blood. Trizol reagent was used to extract total RNA, and RNA quality was then checked on an Agilent 2100 Bioanalyzer. The investigation overall reported the following: Most expanded thyroid clonotypes (frequency above 0.001) were also found in blood, which suggests that blood repertoires may mirror thyroid immune responses. In validation, progression to ophthalmopathy was predicted by the model with more than 65% sensitivity and roughly 76% specificity, a median of approximately 6.5 months before onset. In cross-validation, a model built on a 13 V-J signature told ophthalmopathy apart from stable hyperthyroidism with approximately 90% sensitivity and about 81% specificity, and in testing the same model reached 80%/75%. Sample size was not statistically predetermined, and blinding of investigators to group allocation was not performed.

This clonotype was found many times. Its binding antigen is unknown. Per-base quality was not reported, and no clone a single base away is much larger than it. V and J are truncated by 3 bases and 3 bases respectively, leaving an intervening sequence of 11 bases. The germline V gene specifies WSHSY as CDR1 and SAAADI as CDR2. Counted from cysteine to phenylalanine, this CDR3 has 14 amino acids. Only the CDR3 part of the read is kept: 42 bases, read in frame from the first base. Sequencing was done on a sample of blood. This receptor was taken from a woman between 40 and 55 years old with Graves' ophthalmopathy. The chain joins TRBV10-2 to TRBJ2-5, with TRBD1 tentatively as D gene (5 bases match). The nucleotides read TGCGCCAGCAGTGATCTGACAGCCGAAGAGACCCAGTACTTC. This yields the protein CASSDLTAEETQYF.